These 27 T cell receptor beta chains came from one sample sequenced in a study of immune cell composition in non-small cell lung cancer. Clones were read by immunoSEQ multiplex PCR, and TCRdb kept only the in-frame ones, dropping some. The profile shows 15,000 or so clones, 69% of them singletons. The sample consisted of lung tumor tissue. The receptors stem from a human donor with non-small cell lung cancer.

The CDR3 region has the DNA TGTGCCAGCAGTTACGACAGGGGGCGACAGTATGGCTACACCTTC. Protein: CASSYDRGRQYGYTF. The chain employs TRBV6-5 and TRBJ1-2; 10 bases are shared with TRBD1. Germline V gene data show CDR1 as MNHEY and CDR2 as SVGAGI. The CDR3 is made up of 15 amino acids. Trimming cost V 2 bases and J 5 bases; bases outside gene matches: 5.

Comments on this clone: A junction boundary mismatches the germline segment, possibly from a read error. The chain combines TRBV6-1 with TRBJ1-1; D unclear. Per germline, CDR1 MNHNS and CDR2 SASEGT. The CDR3 consists of 11 residues. CDR3 sequence (DNA): TGTGCCAGCAGCGAAGGAGCTGAAGCTTTCTTT. Translating gives CASSEGAEAFF.

The gene calls are TRBV10-3 and TRBJ2-2; 13 bases fit TRBD2. Germline V gene data show CDR1 as ENHRY and CDR2 as SYGVKD. This CDR3 contains 18 residues. V gave up 6 bases and J gave up 0 bases; unmatched junction bases: 7. The CDR3 bases are TGTGCCATCAGAGTGACTAGCGGGGGGCTCGCGAACACCGGGGAGCTGTTTTTT. Amino acids: CAIRVTSGGLANTGELFF.

The rearrangement uses TRBV9 and TRBJ1-4; D gene uncertain. CDR1 is SGDLS and CDR2 is YYNGEE in the germline V gene. There are 13 residues in the CDR3. Trimming shortened V by 0 bases and J by 4 bases, and 4 bases separated the two germline ends. CDR3 in amino acids: CASSVGVNEKLFF. Written as DNA, the CDR3 is TGTGCCAGCAGCGTAGGAGTTAATGAAAAACTGTTTTTT.

This clone was counted between two and nine times. This chain links TRBV7-9 with TRBJ2-1, with 11 bases lining up with TRBD2. The germline V gene encodes CDR1 SEHNR and CDR2 FQNEAQ (reference sequence). V gave up 2 bases and J gave up 15 bases; unmatched junction bases: 12. The CDR3 is made up of 15 amino acids. The CDR3: CASSLRSGLAGSLFF. The CDR3 nucleotides read TGTGCCAGCAGCTTAAGGTCCGGACTAGCGGGCTCATTGTTCTTC.

The CDR3 sequence: CASSLPGSETDTQYF. The CDR3 coding sequence is TGTGCCAGCAGCTTACCTGGCAGCGAAACAGATACGCAGTATTTT. V usage is TRBV13 and J usage is TRBJ2-3; the D is unclear. The V end was cut by 2 bases, the J end by 3 bases, with 12 bases between. Germline CDR1 and CDR2: PRHDT and FYEKMQ (reference sequence). The CDR3 sequence is 15 residues long.

This chain joins TRBV4-3 and TRBJ2-5; D is perhaps TRBD1 (5 bases). There are 15 residues in the CDR3. Germline CDR1 reads LGHNA; CDR2 reads YSLEER. Trimming took off 0 bases at V and 5 bases at J, with 13 bases between the two ends. CDR3 sequence: CASSQDGREVETQYF. As DNA, the CDR3 is TGCGCCAGCAGCCAAGATGGCAGGGAAGTGGAGACCCAGTACTTC.

The J gene is TRBJ1-1, the V gene TRBV6-5; D is uncertain. CDR3 size: 15 residues. The germline V gene has CDR1 MNHEY and CDR2 SVGAGI. The V gene lost 0 bases and the J gene lost 6 bases, with 14 bases spanning the gap. The CDR3 nucleotides read TGTGCCAGCAGTTACTCGAATCCGGGAGGCCCTGAAGCTTTCTTT. This encodes CASSYSNPGGPEAFF.

The chain combines TRBV9 with TRBJ1-3, with no clear D. Germline assignment: CDR1 SGDLS and CDR2 YYNGEE. This CDR3 comprises 18 residues. The ends were cut back, 0 bases at V and 0 bases at J, with 16 bases in the middle. CDR3 loop: CASSVDPGSPSSGNTIYF. As DNA, the CDR3 is TGTGCCAGCAGCGTAGATCCGGGGTCCCCGAGCTCTGGAAACACCATATATTTT.

This clone was counted a single time. This chain connects TRBV10-3 to TRBJ2-1; possible D gene TRBD2, 8 bases. Germline V gives CDR1 ENHRY, CDR2 SYGVKD. Trimming pared 4 bases from V and 3 bases from J, leaving 16 bases between. This CDR3 has 16 amino acids. The chain's CDR3 is CAISAREGANYNEQFF. The CDR3 region has the DNA TGTGCCATCAGTGCACGGGAGGGGGCGAACTACAATGAGCAGTTCTTC.

The chain uses TRBV5-1 and TRBJ1-1, with unresolved D. The CDR3 is 14 residues long. The germline gives CDR1 SGHRS, CDR2 YFSETQ. The V end was cut by 4 bases, the J end by 1 base, with 11 bases between. The CDR3: CASSPREPNTEAFF. CDR3 DNA: TGCGCCAGCAGCCCCCGGGAGCCGAACACTGAAGCTTTCTTT.

This clone was counted between two and nine times. The rearrangement uses TRBV13 and TRBJ1-2, with TRBD1 as a possible D gene (5 bases). From germline, CDR1 is PRHDT and CDR2 FYEKMQ (reference sequence). V was shortened by 2 bases and J by 1 base, with 11 bases between the two germline ends. The CDR3 runs to 15 residues. CDR3 in amino acids: CASSLRGTFNYGYTF. The CDR3 DNA is TGTGCCAGCAGCTTAAGGGGTACATTTAACTATGGCTACACCTTC.

This rearrangement joins TRBV15 to TRBJ1-5; TRBD1 is a possible D gene (6 bases). The germline CDR1 and CDR2 sequences are LNHNV and YYDKDF (reference sequence). V was pared by 2 bases and J by 4 bases, with 9 bases between. The CDR3 is made up of 14 amino acids. The CDR3 sequence: CATSRRDTNQPQHF. The CDR3 DNA reads as TGTGCCACCAGCAGAAGGGACACAAATCAGCCCCAGCATTTT.

This clone was seen a handful of times. The chain links TRBV30 to TRBJ1-1; D remains ambiguous. The CDR3 runs to 13 residues. The germline V and J ends were trimmed by 0 bases and 0 bases, with 5 bases remaining between them. Germline CDR1 is GTSNPN and CDR2 is SVGIG (reference sequence). DNA of the CDR3: TGTGCCTGGAGTGTACACATGAACACTGAAGCTTTCTTT. Translation gives CAWSVHMNTEAFF.

This sequence joins TRBV7-8 and TRBJ1-1; D is unresolved. With 3 bases removed from V and 4 bases from J, the gap between germline ends came to 9 bases. This CDR3 has 13 amino acids. Germline CDR1 and CDR2: SGHVS and FQNEAQ. CDR3: CASSLGARTEAFF. CDR3 in DNA: TGTGCCAGCAGCTTGGGAGCCCGCACTGAAGCTTTCTTT.

By share of the sample, this clone is medium-sized. The DNA of the CDR3 is TGTGCCAGCAGCGGCGGGTCCGGGACACATAGCAATCAGCCCCAGCATTTT. Translation gives CASSGGSGTHSNQPQHF. The chain is built from TRBV7-9 and TRBJ1-5; D is perhaps TRBD1 (6 bases). CDR1 and CDR2 from the germline V gene are SEHNR and FQNEAQ (reference sequence). CDR3 length: 17 amino acids. V lost 5 bases and J 0 bases, leaving 17 bases between the germline ends.

This clone was seen only once. An end of the junction differs from the germline gene, which may be a read error. CDR3 in amino acids: CASGLVAEASYEQYF. DNA of the CDR3: TGTGCCAGCGGCTTGGTGGCGGAGGCTTCCTACGAGCAGTACTTC. The chain recombines TRBV7-2 with TRBJ2-7; TRBD2 is a possible D gene (5 bases). Germline lookup yields CDR1 SGHTA and CDR2 FQGNSA. This CDR3 is 15 amino acids long.

The chain has TRBV5-5 and TRBJ1-5; 7 bases fit TRBD1. V lost 4 bases and J lost 2; bases outside the gene matches: 0. The CDR3 spans 13 residues. Germline V gene lookup returns CDR1 SGHKS and CDR2 YYEKEE (reference sequence). CDR3 protein: CASSDRGNQPQHF. The DNA for the CDR3 is TGTGCCAGCAGCGACAGGGGCAATCAGCCCCAGCATTTT.

The CDR3, as DNA: TGCGCCAGCAGCCAAACGGCGGATAGCTCCTACGAGCAGTACTTC. It yields the protein CASSQTADSSYEQYF. The chain recombines TRBV4-3 with TRBJ2-7; D uncertain. Germline CDR1 reads LGHNA; CDR2 reads YSLEER. V was clipped by 2 bases and J by 0 bases, with 11 bases between them. The CDR3 is made up of 15 amino acids.

The V gene is TRBV5-1, the J gene TRBJ2-7; TRBD1 is a possible D gene (6 bases). The CDR3 consists of 15 residues. The germline V and J ends were trimmed by 0 bases and 3 bases, with 13 bases remaining between them. In germline, CDR1 is SGHRS, CDR2 YFSETQ. CDR3 bases: TGCGCCAGCAGCTTGGCGTCAGGGGCGAGCTACGAGCAGTACTTC. Translated: CASSLASGASYEQYF.

As to this clone: A much larger clone is a single base away; this may be a read error. CDR3 sequence: CASSSQYEQYF. The CDR3 DNA sequence: TGTGCCAGCAGCTCCCAATACGAGCAGTACTTC. The chain combines TRBV6-5 with TRBJ2-5, with D unclear. With the DNA end fitting TRBJ2-7 better, the J assignment may be wrong. The CDR3 is 11 amino acids. Germline V gives CDR1 MNHEY, CDR2 SVGAGI.

This clone was observed a few times. The DNA of the CDR3 is TGTGCCAGCAGCGCGCAGGGGGTTTATGGATCACCCCTCCACTTT. This sequence encodes CASSAQGVYGSPLHF. The chain links TRBV9 to TRBJ1-6; 7 bases line up with TRBD1. After removal of 3 bases from V and 10 bases from J, the junction contained 10 bases not matched to a gene. This CDR3 spans 15 amino acids. The germline CDR1 and CDR2 sequences are SGDLS and YYNGEE.

V usage is TRBV7-8 and J usage is TRBJ1-3; no clear D gene. Trimming took 1 base from V and 4 from J, leaving 8 bases between them. CDR3 size: 14 residues. Germline CDR1 reads SGHVS; CDR2 reads FQNEAQ. In DNA, the CDR3 is TGTGCCAGCAGCTTAGTTACTACGGGAAACACCATATATTTT. Translated: CASSLVTTGNTIYF.

The rearrangement links TRBV27 to TRBJ1-4; 12 bases align to TRBD1. From germline, CDR1 is MNHEY and CDR2 SMNVEV (reference sequence). This CDR3 contains 16 residues. Trimming removed 2 bases from V and 4 bases from J; junction bases left unmatched: 2. This CDR3 reads CASSLGTGGSNEKLFF. CDR3 sequence (DNA): TGTGCCAGCAGTTTAGGGACAGGGGGCAGTAATGAAAAACTGTTTTTT.

This clone was seen only once. The CDR3 loop reads CASKLQAGRRPQHF. DNA of the CDR3: TGTGCCAGCAAGCTCCAAGCGGGACGGCGGCCCCAGCATTTT. The genes are TRBV6-5 and TRBJ1-5; a possible D gene is TRBD1 (5 bases). The V end was cut by 7 bases, the J end by 9 bases, with 19 bases between. This CDR3 is built from 14 residues. Germline CDR1 reads MNHEY; CDR2 reads SVGAGI.

The CDR3 loop is CAISGGQGASYGYTF. The CDR3 bases are TGTGCCATCAGTGGCGGACAGGGGGCTAGCTATGGCTACACCTTC. The chain combines TRBV10-3 with TRBJ1-2; 11 bases align to TRBD1. The CDR3 extends over 15 amino acids. Germline-derived CDR1 and CDR2 are ENHRY and SYGVKD. V lost 4 bases, J lost 4 bases, and 5 bases stayed unmatched.

This rearrangement joins TRBV7-3 to TRBJ2-7, with TRBD1 matching over 10 bases. CDR3 length: 15 amino acids. Germline V CDR1 and CDR2: SGHTA, FQGTGA. V lost 4 bases to trimming and J lost 3 bases; unmatched junction nucleotides: 6. The DNA of the CDR3 is TGTGCCAGCAGCTCCGGGACAGGGGAGGGCTACGAGCAGTACTTC. It translates to CASSSGTGEGYEQYF.